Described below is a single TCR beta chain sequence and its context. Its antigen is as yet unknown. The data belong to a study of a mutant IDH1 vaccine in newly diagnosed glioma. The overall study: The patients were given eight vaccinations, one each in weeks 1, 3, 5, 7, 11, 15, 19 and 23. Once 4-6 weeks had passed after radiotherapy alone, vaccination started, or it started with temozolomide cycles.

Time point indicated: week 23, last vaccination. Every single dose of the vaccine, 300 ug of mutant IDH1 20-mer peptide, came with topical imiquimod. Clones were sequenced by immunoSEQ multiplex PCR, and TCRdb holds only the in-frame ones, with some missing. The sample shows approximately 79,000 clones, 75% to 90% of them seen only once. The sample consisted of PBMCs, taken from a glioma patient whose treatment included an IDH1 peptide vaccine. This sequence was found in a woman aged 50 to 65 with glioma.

The CDR3 DNA is TGTGCCTGGAGTGAGAGGTCTAGAGGAGAGACCCAGTACTTC. Its translation is CAWSERSRGETQYF. The genes are TRBV30 and TRBJ2-5, with D unclear. V lost 1 base and J lost 4, with 13 bases in between. The CDR3 is made up of 14 amino acids. Germline CDR1 GTSNPN, CDR2 SVGIG (reference sequence). Combining the CDR3 with reference TRBV30 and TRBJ2-5 gives the whole variable domain SQTIHQWPATLVQPVGSPLSLECTVEGTSNPNLYWYRQAAGRGLQLLFYSVGIGQISSEVPQNLSASRPQDRQFILSSKKLLLSDSGFYLCAWSERSRGETQYFGPGTRLLVL.